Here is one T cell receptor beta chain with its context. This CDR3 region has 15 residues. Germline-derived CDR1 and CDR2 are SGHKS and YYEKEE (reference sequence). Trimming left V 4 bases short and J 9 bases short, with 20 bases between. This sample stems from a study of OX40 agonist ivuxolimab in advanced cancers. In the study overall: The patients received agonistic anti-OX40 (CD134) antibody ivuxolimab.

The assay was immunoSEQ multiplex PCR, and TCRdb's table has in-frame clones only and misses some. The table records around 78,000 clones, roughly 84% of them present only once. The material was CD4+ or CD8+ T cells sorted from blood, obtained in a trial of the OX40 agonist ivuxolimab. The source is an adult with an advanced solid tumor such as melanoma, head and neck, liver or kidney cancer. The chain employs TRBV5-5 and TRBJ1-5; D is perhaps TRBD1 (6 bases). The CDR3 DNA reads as TGTGCCAGCAGCGATAGGGGGGGGACCGGAAGGCCCCAGCATTTT. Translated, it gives CASSDRGGTGRPQHF. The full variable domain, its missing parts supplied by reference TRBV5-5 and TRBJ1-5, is DAGVTQSPTHLIKTRGQQVTLRCSPISGHKSVSWYQQVLGQGPQFIFQYYEKEERGRGNFPDRFSARQFPNYSSELNVNALLLGDSALYLCASSDRGGTGRPQHFGDGTRLSIL.